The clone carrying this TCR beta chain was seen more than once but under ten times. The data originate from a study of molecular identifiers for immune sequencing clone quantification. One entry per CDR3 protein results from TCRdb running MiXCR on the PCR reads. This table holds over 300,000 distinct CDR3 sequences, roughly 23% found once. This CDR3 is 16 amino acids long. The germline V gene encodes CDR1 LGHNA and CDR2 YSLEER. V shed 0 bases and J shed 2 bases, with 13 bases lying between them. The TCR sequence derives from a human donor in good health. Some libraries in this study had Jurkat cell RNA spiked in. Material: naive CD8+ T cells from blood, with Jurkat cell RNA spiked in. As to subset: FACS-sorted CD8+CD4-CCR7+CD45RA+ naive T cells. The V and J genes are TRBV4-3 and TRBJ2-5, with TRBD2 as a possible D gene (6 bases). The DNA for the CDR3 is TGCGCCAGCAGCCAAGATCCCGCCGGGACTCAAGAGACCCAGTACTTC. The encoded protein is CASSQDPAGTQETQYF.